This section outlines one T cell receptor beta chain sequence together with its context. As yet, its antigen is unknown. PCR involved 60 Vbeta and 13 Jbeta primers. Assay: immunoSEQ multiplex PCR; the TCRdb copy retains only in-frame clones and omits some. The sample lists about 76,000 clones, nearly 80% seen once, with 8% to 9.5% in the top ten. The source of the sample is a study of cytomegalovirus exposure and HLA in healthy donors. About the study: Inside one of the first data releases sat roughly 80 million unique TCRs taken from HLA-typed donors.

Germline CDR1 and CDR2: LGHNA and YNFKEQ. CDR3 length: 16 amino acids. The V gene lost 0 bases and the J gene lost 3 bases, with 14 bases spanning the gap. Study-level points and caveats: Later findings reportedly placed an Asian-associated ancestry cluster below the roughly 700-donor mean for N-insertions.

The sequence was obtained from a woman between 40 and 50 years old in good health and CMV-seropositive. The chain uses TRBV4-2 and TRBJ1-2; D uncertain. The sequenced sample was PBMCs. CDR3: CASSQDISQIHYGYTF. The CDR3 coding sequence is TGTGCCAGCAGCCAAGATATTTCACAGATCCACTATGGCTACACCTTC.